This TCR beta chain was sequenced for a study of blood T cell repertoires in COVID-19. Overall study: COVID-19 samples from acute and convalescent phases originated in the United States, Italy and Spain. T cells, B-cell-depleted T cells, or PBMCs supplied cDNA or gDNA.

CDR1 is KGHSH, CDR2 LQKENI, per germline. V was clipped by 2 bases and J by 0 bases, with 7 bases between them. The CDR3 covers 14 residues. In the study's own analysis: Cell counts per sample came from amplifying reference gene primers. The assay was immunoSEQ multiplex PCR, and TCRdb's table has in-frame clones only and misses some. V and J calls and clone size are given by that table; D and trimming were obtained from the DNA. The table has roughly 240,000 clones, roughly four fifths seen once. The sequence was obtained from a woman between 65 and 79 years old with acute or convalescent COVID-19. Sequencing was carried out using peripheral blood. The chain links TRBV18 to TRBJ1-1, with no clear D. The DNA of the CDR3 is TGTGCCAGCTCACCAGCAGGATTGAACACTGAAGCTTTCTTT. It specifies CASSPAGLNTEAFF.